A selection of T cell receptor beta chains follows, all from one sample in a study of OX40 agonist ivuxolimab in advanced cancers. Assay used: immunoSEQ multiplex PCR; TCRdb lists only in-frame clones, some missing. The table lists approximately 59,000 clones, under 90% of them singletons. The sample here was CD4+ or CD8+ T cells sorted from blood, taken in a trial of the OX40 agonist ivuxolimab. Receptors were obtained from an adult with an advanced solid tumor such as melanoma, head and neck, liver or kidney cancer. The CDR3 runs from the conserved cysteine through the conserved F or W. Fields, in order: D gene, V gene, J gene, clone size, CDR3 DNA, CDR3 protein. A D gene is named only where the DNA matches it firmly. Only some rows state a clone size, as once, few, many or a class for expanded clones.

TRBD1,TRBV29-1,TRBJ1-2,.,TGCAGCGTTGAAGAACAGGGGGCTAAAGGCTACACCTTC,CSVEEQGAKGYTF
.,TRBV7-3,TRBJ2-5,once,TGTGCCAGCAGCACCCCCGAGGAGGGGGATACCCAGTACTTC,CASSTPEEGDTQYF
.,TRBV7-3,TRBJ2-2,.,TGTGCCAGCAGCACTTACACCGGGGAGCTGTTTTTT,CASSTYTGELFF
.,TRBV5-1,TRBJ1-1,.,TGCGCCAGCAGCTTCGGGCACCCAAACGCTGAAGCTTTCTTT,CASSFGHPNAEAFF
.,TRBV7-9,TRBJ2-1,once,TGTGCCAGCAAGTCGGGGAATAGGGCAATGCAGCAGTTCTTC,CASKSGNRAMQQFF
.,TRBV18,TRBJ2-2,.,TGTGCCAGCTCACCAGGGGGGGGCACGAACACCGGGGAGCTGTTTTTT,CASSPGGGTNTGELFF
TRBD1,TRBV11-2,TRBJ1-2,few,TGTGCCAGCAGTCGAGACAGGGGTATTGGCTACACCTTC,CASSRDRGIGYTF
.,TRBV30,TRBJ1-6,few,TGTGCCTGGAGTATATGGGATTCACCCCTCCACTTT,CAWSIWDSPLHF
.,TRBV29-1,TRBJ2-7,few,TGCAGCGTTCTAACGGGCCGTCTCGAGCAGTACTTC,CSVLTGRLEQYF
TRBD2,TRBV6-1,TRBJ2-2,.,TGTGCCAGCAGTAAACGGGCGGGAGGCCCCGGGGAGCTGTTTTTT,CASSKRAGGPGELFF
.,TRBV11-2,TRBJ2-3,.,TGTGCCAGCAGCTTAGAGGCAAATACGCAGTATTTT,CASSLEANTQYF
TRBD1,TRBV4-2,TRBJ1-2,.,TGTGCCAGCAGCCAAGAGCGGACAGGGGATGGCTACACCTTC,CASSQERTGDGYTF
.,TRBV28,TRBJ1-3,.,TGTGCCAGCAGTTGGGGTGTGTCCTCTGGAAACACCATATATTTT,CASSWGVSSGNTIYF
.,TRBV20-1,TRBJ2-7,.,TGCAGTGCTAGCAGACCTGACGAGCAGTACTTC,CSASRPDEQYF
.,TRBV6-5,TRBJ2-5,.,TGTGCCAGCAGTTACGATCGGGTTGTTCAAGAGACCCAGTACTTC,CASSYDRVVQETQYF
TRBD1,TRBV2,TRBJ2-7,few,TGTGCCAGCAGCGCGGACAGGGGGAGCACCTACGAGCAGTACTTC,CASSADRGSTYEQYF
.,TRBV7-6,TRBJ1-2,.,TGTGCCAGCAGCCCCCGGGGAGGGGCGAATCCCAACTATGGCTACACCTTC,CASSPRGGANPNYGYTF
.,TRBV5-1,TRBJ2-7,.,TGCGCCAGCAGCTTGGACGCGGCGACAGTATCTTACGAGCAGTACTTC,CASSLDAATVSYEQYF
.,TRBV10-3,TRBJ1-2,.,TGTGCCATCAGCCACGGCCAGGACGGGGGATATGGCTACACCTTC,CAISHGQDGGYGYTF
.,TRBV7-8,TRBJ2-7,.,TGTGCCAGCAGGCCCAGGGTTTTATCCTACGAGCAGTACTTC,CASRPRVLSYEQYF
TRBD2,TRBV5-4,TRBJ2-7,.,TGTGCCAGCAGCCCGCTTCGGGGCAGCGGGAGTTTCTACGAGCAGTACTTC,CASSPLRGSGSFYEQYF
TRBD1,TRBV2,TRBJ1-1,.,TGTGCCACGGGACAGGAGAACACTGAAGCTTTCTTT,CATGQENTEAFF
TRBD1,TRBV28,TRBJ1-5,.,TGTGCCAGCACTGGACAGGGGATTGTTCAGCCCCAGCATTTT,CASTGQGIVQPQHF
.,TRBV20-1,TRBJ1-1,few,TGCAGTGCGGACGGACAGCCAGAAGCTTTCTTT,CSADGQPEAFF
.,TRBV11-3,TRBJ2-1,.,TGTGCCAGCAGCTTAGGGCTGGGGAACTACAATGAGCAGTTCTTC,CASSLGLGNYNEQFF
.,TRBV19,TRBJ2-3,.,TGTGCCAGTAGGGACTTGGGGGCAGATACGCAGTATTTT,CASRDLGADTQYF
.,TRBV1,TRBJ1-3,.,TGCACCAGCAGCCACCATGACAGTCACCACTCTGGAAACACCATATATTTT,CTSSHHDSHHSGNTIYF
.,TRBV18,TRBJ2-3,once,TGTGCCAGCTCACCACAACCTGTTAGCACAGATACGCAGTATTTT,CASSPQPVSTDTQYF
TRBD2,TRBV29-1,TRBJ2-3,.,TGCAGCGTTGTGGTAGCGGGAACCACAGATACGCAGTATTTT,CSVVVAGTTDTQYF
.,TRBV7-9,TRBJ1-1,.,TGTGCCAGCAGCTTAGGCCAAGTGAACACTGAAGCTTTCTTT,CASSLGQVNTEAFF
.,TRBV28,TRBJ1-2,.,TGTGCCAGCCAGTGGCAGGGGACCAACTATGGCTACACCTTC,CASQWQGTNYGYTF
TRBD1,TRBV7-9,TRBJ1-4,.,TGTGCCAGCAGCTTAGGAAGCGGGACAGGGGGAGAAAAACTGTTTTTT,CASSLGSGTGGEKLFF
.,TRBV7-2,TRBJ2-7,.,TGTGCCAGCAGCCGACCTGGGGAACCTTTGGAGCAGTACTTC,CASSRPGEPLEQYF
.,TRBV11-2,TRBJ1-3,.,TGTGCCAGCGGGGGGACGGGCTCTGGAAACACCATATATTTT,CASGGTGSGNTIYF
.,TRBV7-2,TRBJ2-7,.,TGTGCCAGCAGCTTCGGGACACATTCCTACGAGCAGTACTTC,CASSFGTHSYEQYF
.,TRBV29-1,TRBJ2-7,.,TGCAGCGCTTCAACGGCGGGCCCGCACGAGCAGTACTTC,CSASTAGPHEQYF
.,TRBV6-1,TRBJ2-3,.,TGTGCCAGCAATCAGGGGCACCGGAGCACAGATACGCAGTATTTT,CASNQGHRSTDTQYF
TRBD2,TRBV7-2,TRBJ2-2,.,TGTGCCAGCAGCCAACTAGCGGGGTACACCGGGGAGCTGTTTTTT,CASSQLAGYTGELFF
TRBD1,TRBV7-2,TRBJ1-6,.,TGTGCCAGCAGCTTAGATCTGGGACAGGGGAATTCACCCCTCCACTTT,CASSLDLGQGNSPLHF
.,TRBV27,TRBJ1-1,.,TGTGCCAGCAGATCGGACGGAAAGATGAACACTGAAGCTTTCTTT,CASRSDGKMNTEAFF
TRBD2,TRBV7-2,TRBJ2-1,.,TGTGCCAGCAGCTTCAGCGGGGAAAGTGGCAATGAGCAGTTCTTC,CASSFSGESGNEQFF
.,TRBV10-1,TRBJ1-4,few,TGCGCCAGCAGTGAGGAAGTCAACCCTGAAAAACTGTTTTTT,CASSEEVNPEKLFF
TRBD1,TRBV7-3,TRBJ1-3,.,TGTGCCAGCAGCGCACAGGGGGCTGGAAACACCATATATTTT,CASSAQGAGNTIYF